Reported below is one T cell receptor beta chain. What it binds is unknown. The sample is drawn from a study of circulating and synovial CD4+ cells in juvenile arthritis. Overall study results and limits: The pathogenic-like versus bulk T cell difference escaped Vbeta family analysis. Some such blood samples were as oligoclonal as synovium. These blood cells shared more CDR3 sequences with synovium than bulk blood.

Donors were patients with active juvenile idiopathic arthritis. Repertoires were generated with immunoSEQ multiplex PCR, while TCRdb's copy carries only in-frame clones and drops some. The data show about 33,000 clones, with nearly 95% seen just once and 0.15% to 0.2% held by the top ten. Sequencing input: CD4+ T cells from blood. The sequence was obtained from a human donor with juvenile idiopathic arthritis.

In DNA, the CDR3 is TGCGCCAGCAGCGCCGGAACGACTATGGACCGGAAAAACATTCAGTACTTC. Amino acid sequence: CASSAGTTMDRKNIQYF. This rearrangement joins TRBV5-1 to TRBJ2-4, with D maybe TRBD2 (5 bases). From germline, CDR1 is SGHRS and CDR2 YFSETQ. V gave up 4 bases and J gave up 4 bases, with 21 bases separating them. The CDR3 is 17 residues long.